The next 5 T cell receptor beta chains were all read from a single sample in a study of technical replicates of blood from a few donors. Some clones are missing from TCRdb's copy, which holds only in-frame ones; the method was immunoSEQ multiplex PCR. The sample carries approximately 93,000 clones, 94% recorded once. Sequenced: T cells isolated from PBMCs. These receptors were collected from a human donor in good health.

The table lists this clone with a count of one. The chain uses TRBV5-1 and TRBJ2-1, with D possibly being TRBD2 (6 bases). Trimming left V 4 bases short and J 7 bases short, with 9 bases between. There are 12 residues in the CDR3. Germline CDR1 SGHRS, CDR2 YFSETQ. CDR3 sequence reads: CASSMAGNEQFF. The CDR3 bases are TGCGCCAGCAGCATGGCGGGGAATGAGCAGTTCTTC.

The J gene is TRBJ1-1, the V gene TRBV6-1; no definite D call. The CDR3 covers 15 residues. Trimming took off 2 bases at V and 0 bases at J, with 10 bases between the two ends. Germline V gene lookup returns CDR1 MNHNS and CDR2 SASEGT. The DNA of the CDR3 is TGTGCCAGCAGTGAATGGTTAAGCATGAACACTGAAGCTTTCTTT. Protein sequence: CASSEWLSMNTEAFF.

CDR3 protein: CASSLGRDVRTYEQYF. CDR3 DNA: TGCGCCAGCAGCTTGGGGAGGGACGTCCGGACCTACGAGCAGTACTTC. The chain couples TRBV5-1 to TRBJ2-7; D is possibly TRBD2 (6 bases). Trimming took 0 bases from V and 2 from J, leaving 15 bases between them. The CDR3 sequence is 16 residues long. CDR1 is SGHRS, CDR2 YFSETQ, per germline. Variable domain in full (rest from reference TRBV5-1 and TRBJ2-7): KAGVTQTPRYLIKTRGQQVTLSCSPISGHRSVSWYQQTPGQGLQFLFEYFSETQRNKGNFPGRFSGRQFSNSRSEMNVSTLELGDSALYLCASSLGRDVRTYEQYFGPGTRLTVT.

The chain combines TRBV6-1 with TRBJ2-7; 10 positions agree with TRBD2. The CDR3 runs 15 residues. CDR1 is MNHNS, CDR2 SASEGT, per germline. The junction had 6 bases not matched to a gene; V was cut back by 6 bases and J by 1 base. The CDR3 loop reads CASSPLAGTSYEQYF. CDR3 in DNA: TGTGCCAGCAGCCCACTAGCGGGAACATCCTACGAGCAGTACTTC.

This clone was seen once. CDR3 DNA sequence: TGTGCCAGCGGACTAGCGGAGACCACAGATACGCAGTATTTT. This codes for CASGLAETTDTQYF. The V call is TRBV19, the J call TRBJ2-3, with 10 bases that match TRBD2. The CDR3 loop spans 14 amino acids. The V gene's germline CDR1 is LNHDA and CDR2 SQIVND (reference sequence). V lost 9 bases, J lost 2 bases, and 5 bases stayed unmatched.